The 16 T cell receptor beta chains reported below all come from one sample, sequenced in a study of T cell repertoires in cytomegalovirus infection. Using its own MiXCR run on the reads, TCRdb lists one record per CDR3 protein. Here the sample spans approximately 250,000 distinct CDR3 sequences, 9% to 15% being singletons. Sequences were obtained from PBMCs. Receptors were obtained from a human donor in good health (CMV status not recorded). Some clones in this sample may be carry-over from other donors' samples.

The genes are TRBV2 and TRBJ2-5; D not certain. Trimming stripped 4 bases from V and 2 bases from J, with 8 bases between. CDR3 size: 13 residues. Germline V gene lookup returns CDR1 SNHLY and CDR2 FYNNEI. CDR3 protein: CASSASTQETQYF. In DNA, the CDR3 is TGTGCCAGCAGTGCGTCGACGCAAGAGACCCAGTACTTC.

This clonotype was counted between two and nine times. The chain links TRBV9 to TRBJ2-7; no clear D. This CDR3 has 14 amino acids. Germline loops: CDR1 SGDLS, CDR2 YYNGEE. Trimming pared 0 bases from V and 5 bases from J, leaving 12 bases between. The CDR3 DNA is TGTGCCAGCAGCGTAGCCTTGGGGATGGACGAGCAGTACTTC. It translates to CASSVALGMDEQYF.

This clonotype was seen ten or more times. The rearrangement joins TRBV7-8 to TRBJ1-4; perhaps TRBD1 as D (6 bases). Per germline, CDR1 SGHVS and CDR2 FQNEAQ. Deletions cut 2 bases from V and 7 bases from J, with 11 bases between. This CDR3 has 14 residues. The CDR3 DNA sequence: TGTGCCAGCAGCTTAATCAGGGGAGGTGAAAAACTGTTTTTT. Translation gives CASSLIRGGEKLFF. The whole variable domain, remainder taken from reference TRBV7-8 and TRBJ1-4, is GAGVSQSPRYKVAKRGQDVALRCDPISGHVSLFWYQQALGQGPEFLTYFQNEAQLDKSGLPSDRFFAERPEGSVSTLKIQRTQQEDSAVYLCASSLIRGGEKLFFGSGTQLSVL.

This clonotype appeared many times. The gene calls are TRBV5-4 and TRBJ2-3, with no clear D. Germline values: CDR1 SGHNT, CDR2 YYREEE (reference sequence). Between the trimmed V and J ends, which lost 0 bases and 0 bases, there was a span of 5 bases. The CDR3 covers 14 residues. The CDR3 loop is CASSLGPSTDTQYF. In nucleotides, the CDR3 is TGTGCCAGCAGCTTGGGACCTAGCACAGATACGCAGTATTTT.

The chain joins TRBV12-3 or TRBV12-4 to TRBJ1-1; possibly TRBD1 for D (6 bases). This CDR3 comprises 12 residues. V lost 3 bases, J lost 9 bases, and 11 bases lay in between. The CDR3 loop is CASSFVGAKAFF. The CDR3 region has the DNA TGTGCCAGCAGTTTCGTGGGGGCCAAAGCTTTCTTT.

This clonotype was counted many times. This chain links TRBV6-6 with TRBJ1-1, with 8 bases lining up with TRBD1. The ends lost 7 bases at V and 4 bases at J; junction bases unmatched: 11. This CDR3 has 15 amino acids. Germline assignment: CDR1 MNHNY and CDR2 SVGAGI (reference sequence). The CDR3 coding sequence is TGTGCCAGCACTTCAGAACAGGGGGAGGGCACTGAAGCTTTCTTT. Its protein product is CASTSEQGEGTEAFF.

The gene calls are TRBV20-1 and TRBJ2-7; 9 bases are a match to TRBD1. The ends lost 5 bases at V and 5 bases at J; junction bases unmatched: 10. Germline CDR1 is DFQATT and CDR2 is SNEGSKA (reference sequence). CDR3 size: 14 residues. Here the CDR3 DNA reads TGCAGTGCTCACCCCGGGACAGGGTTGGACGAGCAGTACTTC. As protein: CSAHPGTGLDEQYF.

This clonotype was recorded at least ten times. This rearrangement joins TRBV10-3 to TRBJ2-3; D perhaps matches TRBD2 (6 bases). Germline assignment: CDR1 ENHRY and CDR2 SYGVKD. Trimming shortened V by 4 bases and J by 2 bases, and 16 bases separated the two germline ends. There are 16 residues in the CDR3. CDR3: CAISGELARSTDTQYF. CDR3 DNA: TGTGCCATCAGTGGTGAACTAGCCAGGTCCACAGATACGCAGTATTTT.

The sample holds many counts of this clonotype. The chain carries TRBV19 and TRBJ1-1, with D possibly being TRBD1 (5 bases). The germline V gene has CDR1 LNHDA and CDR2 SQIVND (reference sequence). Trimming shortened V by 4 bases and J by 4 bases, and 10 bases separated the two germline ends. CDR3 length: 13 residues. The CDR3 DNA reads as TGTGCCAGTAGTACGGGGCTCGGCACTGAAGCTTTCTTT. Protein sequence: CASSTGLGTEAFF.

The rearrangement links TRBV19 to TRBJ1-2; 9 bases align to TRBD1. The junction had 9 bases not matched to a gene; V was cut back by 6 bases and J by 4 bases. The CDR3 is 15 residues long. Germline V CDR1 and CDR2: LNHDA, SQIVND (reference sequence). In nucleotides, the CDR3 is TGTGCCAGTAGAATTGGGACAGGGAATCTCTATGGCTACACCTTC. Translated: CASRIGTGNLYGYTF.

The sample holds a few counts of this clonotype. The chain is built from TRBV20-1 and TRBJ2-5; possibly TRBD2 for D (6 bases). V was trimmed by 4 bases and J by 5 bases, leaving 17 bases between them. Germline CDR1 is DFQATT and CDR2 is SNEGSKA (reference sequence). The CDR3 is 14 amino acids. CDR3 DNA: TGCAGTGCTACCTTCAATGCGGGGATTGAGACCCAGTACTTC. Protein: CSATFNAGIETQYF.

In its sample, this clonotype was seen many times. The chain uses TRBV6-1 and TRBJ2-7; 7 bases map to TRBD1. The CDR3 totals 14 residues. Losses at the gene ends were 8 bases for V and 1 base for J; bases not matched to a gene: 8. Germline V gene sequence: CDR1 MNHNS, CDR2 SASEGT. The CDR3 loop is CASSSDRNSYEQYF. For the CDR3, the DNA is TGTGCCAGCTCGTCGGACAGGAATTCCTACGAGCAGTACTTC.

Ten or more counts support this clonotype. The chain uses TRBV6-2 or TRBV6-3 and TRBJ1-5; no firm D call. V gave up 7 bases and J gave up 4 bases, with 8 bases separating them. Germline V lookup: CDR1 MNHEY, CDR2 SVGEGT. This CDR3 is 12 amino acids long. The DNA for the CDR3 is TGTGCCAGCAAGATACCGAATCAGCCCCAGCATTTT. Protein product: CASKIPNQPQHF.

This chain uses TRBV27 with TRBJ1-5, with 8 positions matching TRBD1. The CDR3 has 15 amino acids. Unmatched junction bases numbered 8, after V lost 6 bases and J lost 4 bases. The germline V gene has CDR1 MNHEY and CDR2 SMNVEV (reference sequence). This CDR3 reads CASSSQGQANQPQHF. CDR3 bases: TGTGCCAGCAGCTCCCAGGGACAGGCAAATCAGCCCCAGCATTTT.

The gene calls are TRBV6-2 or TRBV6-3 and TRBJ1-5, with D unresolved. The germline V and J ends were trimmed by 4 bases and 7 bases, with 8 bases remaining between them. This CDR3 spans 12 amino acids. Germline V gene sequence: CDR1 MNHEY, CDR2 SVGEGT. Here the CDR3 reads CASSLNHQPQHF. The CDR3 DNA follows: TGTGCCAGCAGTTTGAACCACCAGCCCCAGCATTTT.

This clonotype was counted a few times. The V and J genes are TRBV28 and TRBJ2-1; 10 bases are a match to TRBD2. CDR3 length: 13 residues. Germline CDR1 and CDR2: MDHEN and SYDVKM. V dropped 7 bases and J dropped 10; count of bases not matched to a gene: 7. CDR3 DNA: TGTGCCAGCACATATACTAGCGGGACGGAGCAGTTCTTC. This translates into CASTYTSGTEQFF.